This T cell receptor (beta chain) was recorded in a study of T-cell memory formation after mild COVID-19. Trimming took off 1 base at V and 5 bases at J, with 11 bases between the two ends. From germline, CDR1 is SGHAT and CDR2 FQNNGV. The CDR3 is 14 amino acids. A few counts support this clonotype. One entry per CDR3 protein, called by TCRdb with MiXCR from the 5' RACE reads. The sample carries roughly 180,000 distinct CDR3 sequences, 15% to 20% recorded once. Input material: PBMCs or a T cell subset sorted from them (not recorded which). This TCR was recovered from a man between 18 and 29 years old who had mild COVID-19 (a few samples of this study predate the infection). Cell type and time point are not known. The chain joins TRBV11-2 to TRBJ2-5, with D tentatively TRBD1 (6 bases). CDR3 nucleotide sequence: TGTGCCAGCAGCTTAGCCAGGGGCGGGGAGACCCAGTACTTC. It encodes CASSLARGGETQYF.